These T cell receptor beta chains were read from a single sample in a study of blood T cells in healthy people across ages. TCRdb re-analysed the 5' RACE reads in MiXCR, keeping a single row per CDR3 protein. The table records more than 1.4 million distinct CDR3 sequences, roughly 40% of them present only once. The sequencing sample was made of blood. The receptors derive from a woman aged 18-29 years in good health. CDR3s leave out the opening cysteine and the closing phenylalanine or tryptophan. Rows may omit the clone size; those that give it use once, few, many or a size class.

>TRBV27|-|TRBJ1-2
ASSLTTGHYGYT
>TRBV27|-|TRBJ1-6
ASSSRTGGSNSPLH
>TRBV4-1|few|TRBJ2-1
ASSQEGEGGNYNEQF
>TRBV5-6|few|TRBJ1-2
ASSPDNPNYGYT
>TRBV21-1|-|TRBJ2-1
ASSKGGQGVAASYNEQF
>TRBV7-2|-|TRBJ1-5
ASSSYTNRPQH
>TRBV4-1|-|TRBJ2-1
ASSEDNSYNEQF
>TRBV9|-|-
ASSRDRGANEQY
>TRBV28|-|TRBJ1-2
ASSKGGTDGSYGYT
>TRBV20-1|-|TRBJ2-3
SARDTEDTQY
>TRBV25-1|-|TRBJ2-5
ASSEWSKGETQY
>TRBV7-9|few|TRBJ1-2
ASSLVDLKGYT
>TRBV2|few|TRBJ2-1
ASTLELMDNEQF
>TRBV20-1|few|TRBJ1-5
SASDGHLDQPQH
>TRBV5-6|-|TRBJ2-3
ASSWSLLGQGRTDTQY
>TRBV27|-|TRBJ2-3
ASSSLAGGLADAQY
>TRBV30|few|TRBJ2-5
AWSRTSGETQY
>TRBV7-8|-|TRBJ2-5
ASSLTTSRETQY
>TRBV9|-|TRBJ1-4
ASSPGVYEKLF
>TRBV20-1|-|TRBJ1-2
SAPPFTDRDDYGYT
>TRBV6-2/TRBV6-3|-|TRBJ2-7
ASTQGIYEQY
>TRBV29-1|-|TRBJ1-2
SVERFGEGRNYGYT
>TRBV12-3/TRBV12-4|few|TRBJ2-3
ASSLVSTQY
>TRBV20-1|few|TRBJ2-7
SALGGLAGTYEQY
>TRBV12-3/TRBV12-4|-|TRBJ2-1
ASSPPGLGGQF
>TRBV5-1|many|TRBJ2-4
ASSSGRQGGIQY
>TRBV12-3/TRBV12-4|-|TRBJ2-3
ASSLSDSTDTQY
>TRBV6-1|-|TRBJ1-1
ASSSGQGRVNTEAF
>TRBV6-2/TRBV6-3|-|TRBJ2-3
ASSYAGTPLLTDTQY
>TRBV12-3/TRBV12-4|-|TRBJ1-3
ASSTGTGSGNTIY
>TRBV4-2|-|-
ASSQDPSAGYEQY
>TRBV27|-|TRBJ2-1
ASSLTDQLNEQF
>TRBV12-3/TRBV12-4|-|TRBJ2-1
ASSRGRDRGSEQF
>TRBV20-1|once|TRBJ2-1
SASLGTGGDNEQF
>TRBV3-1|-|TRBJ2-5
ASSRTSGGPAGQETQY
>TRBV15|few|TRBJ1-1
ATSRRTVLNTEAF
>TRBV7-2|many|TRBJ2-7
ASSLNRGEQY
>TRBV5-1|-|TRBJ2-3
ASSRRPTGGAAPSTDTQY
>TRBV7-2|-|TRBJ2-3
ASSTNALRTGADTQY
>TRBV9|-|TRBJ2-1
ASSGDPAGETYNEQF
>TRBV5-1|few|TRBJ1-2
ASSSTGTAFNYGYT
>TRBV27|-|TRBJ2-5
ASSLYSGETQY
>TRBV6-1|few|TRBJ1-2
ASVDFYGYT
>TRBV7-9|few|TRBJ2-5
ASSLPPSGQETQY
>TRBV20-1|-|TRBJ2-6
SARAGNPGANVLT
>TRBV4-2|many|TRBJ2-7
ASSQAGTGAYEQY
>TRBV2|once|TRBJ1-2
ASSMVGSGAYGYT
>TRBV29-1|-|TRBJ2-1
SVTTSSHNEQF
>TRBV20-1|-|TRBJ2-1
SARPPGGNEQF
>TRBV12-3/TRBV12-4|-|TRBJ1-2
ASSLGGAHYT
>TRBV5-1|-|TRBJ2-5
ASSLSGLGKTQY
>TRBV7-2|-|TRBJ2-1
ASSQDPKPGLAREF
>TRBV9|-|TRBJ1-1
ASSVETGQKNTEAF
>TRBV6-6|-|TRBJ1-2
ASSYSSASGYT
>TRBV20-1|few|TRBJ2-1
SAGGRALPYNEQF